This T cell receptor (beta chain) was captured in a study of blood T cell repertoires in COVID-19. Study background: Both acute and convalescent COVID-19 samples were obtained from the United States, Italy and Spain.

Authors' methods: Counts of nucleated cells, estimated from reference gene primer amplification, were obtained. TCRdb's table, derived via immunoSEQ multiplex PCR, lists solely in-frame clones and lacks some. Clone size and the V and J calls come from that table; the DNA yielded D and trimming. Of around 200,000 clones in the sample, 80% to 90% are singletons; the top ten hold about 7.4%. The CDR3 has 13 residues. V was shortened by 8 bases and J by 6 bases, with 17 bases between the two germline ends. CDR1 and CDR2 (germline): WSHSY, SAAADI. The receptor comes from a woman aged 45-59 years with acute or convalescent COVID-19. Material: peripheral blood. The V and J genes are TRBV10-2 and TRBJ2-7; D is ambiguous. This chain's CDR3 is CASGRLSRGEQYF. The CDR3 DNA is TGCGCCAGCGGCCGACTCAGTAGAGGCGAGCAGTACTTC.